The 20 T cell receptor beta chains listed next were all sequenced from one sample in a study of control samples from healthy donors and cancer patients. The repertoire was sequenced with immunoSEQ multiplex PCR; TCRdb's copy has only in-frame clones and lacks some. The sample holds about 130,000 clones, around 92% seen once. Sequencing was performed on blood. The receptors shown here come from a woman in her forties or fifties in good health.

The V and J genes are TRBV5-4 and TRBJ1-1; D unclear. Trimming shortened V by 4 bases and J by 1 base, and 8 bases separated the two germline ends. The CDR3 has 13 residues. Germline CDR1 reads SGHNT; CDR2 reads YYREEE (reference sequence). The DNA of the CDR3 is TGTGCCAGCAGCCGCGGTAAGAACACTGAAGCTTTCTTT. Translation gives CASSRGKNTEAFF.

The rearrangement joins TRBV30 to TRBJ1-6, with 9 bases fitting TRBD1. This CDR3 comprises 15 residues. Trimming removed 5 bases from V and 7 bases from J; junction bases left unmatched: 9. The germline V gene has CDR1 GTSNPN and CDR2 SVGIG (reference sequence). The CDR3 DNA follows: TGTGCCTGGGAAACAGGGGGCGCAGGGAATTCACCCCTCCACTTT. This gives the protein CAWETGGAGNSPLHF. The whole variable domain, filled in from reference TRBV30 and TRBJ1-6, reads SQTIHQWPATLVQPVGSPLSLECTVEGTSNPNLYWYRQAAGRGLQLLFYSVGIGQISSEVPQNLSASRPQDRQFILSSKKLLLSDSGFYLCAWETGGAGNSPLHFGNGTRLTVT.

This rearrangement joins TRBV14 to TRBJ2-2; TRBD1 agrees at 8 bases. Germline V gene sequence: CDR1 SGHDN, CDR2 FVKESK. The CDR3 is 15 amino acids. The junction had 5 bases not matched to a gene; V was cut back by 4 bases and J by 4 bases. CDR3 DNA sequence: TGTGCCAGCAGCCCCGTACAGGGGGGCACCGGGGAGCTGTTTTTT. Translated: CASSPVQGGTGELFF.

This sequence joins TRBV11-2 and TRBJ1-1; D unclear. CDR1 and CDR2 from the germline V gene are SGHAT and FQNNGV. Trimming shortened V by 1 base and J by 6 bases, and 12 bases separated the two germline ends. The CDR3 extends over 14 amino acids. DNA of the CDR3: TGTGCCAGCAGCTTAGCCCTGTACGACGCTGAAGCTTTCTTT. Translated: CASSLALYDAEAFF.

This clone was seen just once. This chain links TRBV5-1 with TRBJ2-7; D uncertain. The CDR3 has 14 residues. Germline V gene sequence: CDR1 SGHRS, CDR2 YFSETQ. V was trimmed by 0 bases and J by 7 bases, leaving 14 bases between them. The CDR3 sequence: CASSLGTASQEQYF. The DNA for the CDR3 is TGCGCCAGCAGCTTGGGTACAGCTTCGCAGGAGCAGTACTTC.

V usage is TRBV5-1 and J usage is TRBJ2-3, with 9 bases lining up with TRBD2. The germline gives CDR1 SGHRS, CDR2 YFSETQ. J lost 0 bases, V lost 0 bases, and 5 bases had no gene match. The CDR3 totals 17 residues. The CDR3 DNA sequence: TGCGCCAGCAGCTTGGATCCGGGACTAGCAAGCACAGATACGCAGTATTTT. Encoded protein: CASSLDPGLASTDTQYF.

The chain joins TRBV15 to TRBJ1-1; the D is unclear. There are 15 residues in the CDR3. Looked up from germline, CDR1 is LNHNV and CDR2 is YYDKDF (reference sequence). Trimming shortened V by 0 bases and J by 1 base, and 9 bases separated the two germline ends. DNA for the CDR3: TGTGCCACCAGCAGAGATGGGTGGGAGAACACTGAAGCTTTCTTT. It encodes CATSRDGWENTEAFF.

J is TRBJ2-1 and V is TRBV7-9, with D tentatively TRBD1 (6 bases). Trimming pared 1 base from V and 1 base from J, leaving 11 bases between. This CDR3 contains 16 residues. Germline V gene lookup returns CDR1 SEHNR and CDR2 FQNEAQ (reference sequence). Here the CDR3 DNA reads TGTGCCAGCAGCTTAGTACGGACAGAATCCTACAATGAGCAGTTCTTC. Encoded protein: CASSLVRTESYNEQFF.

This chain joins TRBV10-1 and TRBJ2-2; D is perhaps TRBD2 (5 bases). The CDR3 is 15 amino acids. V was trimmed by 1 base and J by 4 bases, leaving 10 bases between them. CDR1 WNHNN and CDR2 SYGVQD come from the germline V gene (reference sequence). CDR3 sequence reads: CASSELGLITGELFF. The DNA of the CDR3 is TGCGCCAGCAGTGAGTTAGGACTTATCACCGGGGAGCTGTTTTTT.

This clone is a singleton in its sample. The J gene is TRBJ1-3, the V gene TRBV3-1 (or the pseudogene TRBV3-2); the D gene is possibly TRBD1 (5 bases). Germline V gene data show CDR1 as LGHDT and CDR2 as YNNKEL (reference sequence). CDR3 length: 17 amino acids. Trimming shortened V by 1 base and J by 1 base, and 14 bases separated the two germline ends. The CDR3 here is CASSQAGTRYSGNTIYF. The CDR3 DNA sequence: TGTGCCAGCAGCCAAGCCGGGACCAGATATTCTGGAAACACCATATATTTT.

The V and J genes are TRBV28 and TRBJ1-1; TRBD1 matches at 7 bases. V shed 5 bases and J 6 bases; nucleotides not matched to a gene: 6. The germline V gene encodes CDR1 MDHEN and CDR2 SYDVKM. The CDR3 is 13 residues long. CDR3 DNA: TGTGCCAGCAGTACACCCGGGACAGCTGAAGCTTTCTTT. Residues: CASSTPGTAEAFF.

The V call is TRBV12-3 or TRBV12-4, the J call TRBJ1-3; no firm D call. The CDR3 length is 13 residues. V lost 7 bases and J lost 0, with 7 bases in between. The CDR3 DNA follows: TGTGCCAGCAAGGTTCTCTCTGGAAACACCATATATTTT. Its protein product is CASKVLSGNTIYF.

The chain has TRBV28 and TRBJ2-3; D is ambiguous. Deletions cut 3 bases from V and 0 bases from J, with 13 bases between. The CDR3 loop spans 16 amino acids. The germline gives CDR1 MDHEN, CDR2 SYDVKM. The CDR3: CASSLIIASSTDTQYF. In DNA, the CDR3 is TGTGCCAGCAGTTTGATCATAGCCTCTAGCACAGATACGCAGTATTTT.

The chain couples TRBV20-1 to TRBJ1-1, with D hard to call. The V end lost 3 bases, the J end lost 1 base, and 9 bases lay between the germline ends. CDR1 and CDR2 from the germline V gene are DFQATT and SNEGSKA (reference sequence). There are 13 residues in the CDR3. The CDR3 sequence: CSASGLQNTEAFF. CDR3 nucleotides: TGCAGTGCTAGTGGACTCCAGAACACTGAAGCTTTCTTT.

This chain links TRBV12-3 or TRBV12-4 with TRBJ2-1; 8 bases agree with TRBD1. This CDR3 region has 12 residues. Trimming at V came to 6 bases and at J to 15 bases, leaving 10 bases not matched to a gene. Here the CDR3 reads CASSGGQGVGFF. The CDR3 coding sequence is TGTGCCAGCAGCGGTGGACAGGGCGTTGGGTTCTTC.

The chain employs TRBV28 and TRBJ1-1; 8 bases fit TRBD1. This CDR3 spans 14 amino acids. CDR1 and CDR2 from the germline V gene are MDHEN and SYDVKM. V lost 6 bases to trimming and J lost 7 bases; unmatched junction nucleotides: 10. CDR3 amino acids: CASRKTGVKGEAFF. CDR3 nucleotide sequence: TGTGCCAGCAGGAAGACAGGGGTTAAAGGTGAAGCTTTCTTT. The full variable domain, with the rest looked up from reference TRBV28 and TRBJ1-1, is DVKVTQSSRYLVKRTGEKVFLECVQDMDHENMFWYRQDPGLGLRLIYFSYDVKMKEKGDIPEGYSVSREKKERFSLILESASTNQTSMYLCASRKTGVKGEAFFGQGTRLTVV.

The CDR3 loop reads CASSQEATITGELFF. The DNA of the CDR3 is TGTGCCAGCAGCCAAGAAGCGACCATAACCGGGGAGCTGTTTTTT. V gene TRBV3-1 (or the pseudogene TRBV3-2) combines with J gene TRBJ2-2; D gene unclear. With 0 bases removed from V and 5 bases from J, the gap between germline ends came to 10 bases. The CDR3 has 15 residues. Per the germline V gene, CDR1 is LGHDT and CDR2 is YNNKEL (reference sequence).

V and J are TRBV6-6 and TRBJ2-7, with TRBD2 as a possible D gene (5 bases). The ends were cut back, 5 bases at V and 3 bases at J, with 8 bases in the middle. Germline CDR1 and CDR2: MNHNY and SVGAGI (reference sequence). The length of the CDR3 is 12 residues. The CDR3 nucleotides read TGTGCCAGCAGTCCGGCGGGCTACGAGCAGTACTTC. As protein: CASSPAGYEQYF.

The V and J genes are TRBV29-1 and TRBJ1-1, with D possibly being TRBD1 (6 bases). Trimming took 7 bases from V and 3 from J, leaving 15 bases between them. Per germline, CDR1 SQVTM and CDR2 ANQGSEA. This CDR3 contains 13 residues. CDR3 sequence reads: CSARRGMDTEAFF. The CDR3 nucleotides are TGCAGCGCAAGGAGGGGGATGGACACTGAAGCTTTCTTT.

This chain links TRBV6-1 with TRBJ1-3, with TRBD1 as a possible D gene (6 bases). Germline lookup yields CDR1 MNHNS and CDR2 SASEGT. Trimming removed 0 bases at V and 2 bases at J, with 14 bases between. This CDR3 region has 17 residues. Here the CDR3 reads CASSEAYGKGAGNTIYF. The DNA for the CDR3 is TGTGCCAGCAGTGAAGCGTACGGGAAGGGGGCTGGAAACACCATATATTTT.